This paragraph reports one T cell receptor beta chain. The data were taken from a study of T cells in Graves' hyperthyroidism and ophthalmopathy. Amplification yielded TCR beta CDR3 regions, with RNA transcripts as the source. Primed by the HTBI set, a first-round RT-PCR was run on the TCR CDR3. Using its own MiXCR run on the multiplex PCR reads, TCRdb lists one record per CDR3 protein. The sample has about half a million distinct CDR3 sequences, around 24% seen once. The diagnoses drew upon clinical symptoms, serum thyroxine and TRAb, thyroid ultrasound and orbital computed tomography. This sequence originates from a woman between 25 and 40 years old with Graves' ophthalmopathy. Material for sequencing was blood.

This chain's CDR3 is CASSHGTALQETQYF. CDR3 DNA sequence: TGTGCCAGCAGTCATGGGACAGCCCTACAAGAGACCCAGTACTTC. The chain carries TRBV6-1 and TRBJ2-5; 7 bases line up with TRBD1. Germline CDR1 and CDR2: MNHNS and SASEGT. Unmatched junction bases numbered 8, after V lost 5 bases and J lost 2 bases. The CDR3 loop spans 15 amino acids.